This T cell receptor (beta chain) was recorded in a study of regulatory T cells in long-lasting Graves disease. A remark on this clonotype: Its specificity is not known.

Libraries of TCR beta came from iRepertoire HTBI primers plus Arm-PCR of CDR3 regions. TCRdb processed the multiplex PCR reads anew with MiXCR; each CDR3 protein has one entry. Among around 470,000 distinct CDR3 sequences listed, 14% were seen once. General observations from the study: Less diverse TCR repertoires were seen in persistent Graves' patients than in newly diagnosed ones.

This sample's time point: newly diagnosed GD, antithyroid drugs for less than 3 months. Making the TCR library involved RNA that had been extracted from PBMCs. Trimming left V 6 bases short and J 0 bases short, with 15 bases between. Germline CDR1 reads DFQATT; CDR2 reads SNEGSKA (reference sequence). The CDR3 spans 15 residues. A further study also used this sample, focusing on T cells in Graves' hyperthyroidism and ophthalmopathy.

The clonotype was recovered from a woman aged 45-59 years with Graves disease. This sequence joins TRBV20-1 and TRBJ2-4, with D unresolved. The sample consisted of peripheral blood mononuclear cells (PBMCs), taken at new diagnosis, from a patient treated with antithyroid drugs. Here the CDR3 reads CSALTVLLAKNIQYF. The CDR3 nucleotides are TGCAGTGCCCTGACGGTCCTATTAGCCAAAAACATTCAGTACTTC.